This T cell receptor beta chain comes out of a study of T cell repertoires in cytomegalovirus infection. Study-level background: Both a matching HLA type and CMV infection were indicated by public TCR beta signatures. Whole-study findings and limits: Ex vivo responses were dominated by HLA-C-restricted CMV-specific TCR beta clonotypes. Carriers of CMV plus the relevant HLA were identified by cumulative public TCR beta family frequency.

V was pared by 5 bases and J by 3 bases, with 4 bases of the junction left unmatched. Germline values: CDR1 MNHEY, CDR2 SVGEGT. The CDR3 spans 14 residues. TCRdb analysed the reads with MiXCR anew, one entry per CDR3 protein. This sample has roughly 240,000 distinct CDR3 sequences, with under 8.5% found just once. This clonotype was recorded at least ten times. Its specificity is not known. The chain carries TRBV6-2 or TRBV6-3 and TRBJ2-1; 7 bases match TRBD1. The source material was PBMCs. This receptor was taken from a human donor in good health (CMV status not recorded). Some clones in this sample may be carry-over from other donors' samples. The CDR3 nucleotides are TGTGCCAGCAGTCGGGACAGCTTCTACAATGAGCAGTTCTTC. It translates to CASSRDSFYNEQFF.